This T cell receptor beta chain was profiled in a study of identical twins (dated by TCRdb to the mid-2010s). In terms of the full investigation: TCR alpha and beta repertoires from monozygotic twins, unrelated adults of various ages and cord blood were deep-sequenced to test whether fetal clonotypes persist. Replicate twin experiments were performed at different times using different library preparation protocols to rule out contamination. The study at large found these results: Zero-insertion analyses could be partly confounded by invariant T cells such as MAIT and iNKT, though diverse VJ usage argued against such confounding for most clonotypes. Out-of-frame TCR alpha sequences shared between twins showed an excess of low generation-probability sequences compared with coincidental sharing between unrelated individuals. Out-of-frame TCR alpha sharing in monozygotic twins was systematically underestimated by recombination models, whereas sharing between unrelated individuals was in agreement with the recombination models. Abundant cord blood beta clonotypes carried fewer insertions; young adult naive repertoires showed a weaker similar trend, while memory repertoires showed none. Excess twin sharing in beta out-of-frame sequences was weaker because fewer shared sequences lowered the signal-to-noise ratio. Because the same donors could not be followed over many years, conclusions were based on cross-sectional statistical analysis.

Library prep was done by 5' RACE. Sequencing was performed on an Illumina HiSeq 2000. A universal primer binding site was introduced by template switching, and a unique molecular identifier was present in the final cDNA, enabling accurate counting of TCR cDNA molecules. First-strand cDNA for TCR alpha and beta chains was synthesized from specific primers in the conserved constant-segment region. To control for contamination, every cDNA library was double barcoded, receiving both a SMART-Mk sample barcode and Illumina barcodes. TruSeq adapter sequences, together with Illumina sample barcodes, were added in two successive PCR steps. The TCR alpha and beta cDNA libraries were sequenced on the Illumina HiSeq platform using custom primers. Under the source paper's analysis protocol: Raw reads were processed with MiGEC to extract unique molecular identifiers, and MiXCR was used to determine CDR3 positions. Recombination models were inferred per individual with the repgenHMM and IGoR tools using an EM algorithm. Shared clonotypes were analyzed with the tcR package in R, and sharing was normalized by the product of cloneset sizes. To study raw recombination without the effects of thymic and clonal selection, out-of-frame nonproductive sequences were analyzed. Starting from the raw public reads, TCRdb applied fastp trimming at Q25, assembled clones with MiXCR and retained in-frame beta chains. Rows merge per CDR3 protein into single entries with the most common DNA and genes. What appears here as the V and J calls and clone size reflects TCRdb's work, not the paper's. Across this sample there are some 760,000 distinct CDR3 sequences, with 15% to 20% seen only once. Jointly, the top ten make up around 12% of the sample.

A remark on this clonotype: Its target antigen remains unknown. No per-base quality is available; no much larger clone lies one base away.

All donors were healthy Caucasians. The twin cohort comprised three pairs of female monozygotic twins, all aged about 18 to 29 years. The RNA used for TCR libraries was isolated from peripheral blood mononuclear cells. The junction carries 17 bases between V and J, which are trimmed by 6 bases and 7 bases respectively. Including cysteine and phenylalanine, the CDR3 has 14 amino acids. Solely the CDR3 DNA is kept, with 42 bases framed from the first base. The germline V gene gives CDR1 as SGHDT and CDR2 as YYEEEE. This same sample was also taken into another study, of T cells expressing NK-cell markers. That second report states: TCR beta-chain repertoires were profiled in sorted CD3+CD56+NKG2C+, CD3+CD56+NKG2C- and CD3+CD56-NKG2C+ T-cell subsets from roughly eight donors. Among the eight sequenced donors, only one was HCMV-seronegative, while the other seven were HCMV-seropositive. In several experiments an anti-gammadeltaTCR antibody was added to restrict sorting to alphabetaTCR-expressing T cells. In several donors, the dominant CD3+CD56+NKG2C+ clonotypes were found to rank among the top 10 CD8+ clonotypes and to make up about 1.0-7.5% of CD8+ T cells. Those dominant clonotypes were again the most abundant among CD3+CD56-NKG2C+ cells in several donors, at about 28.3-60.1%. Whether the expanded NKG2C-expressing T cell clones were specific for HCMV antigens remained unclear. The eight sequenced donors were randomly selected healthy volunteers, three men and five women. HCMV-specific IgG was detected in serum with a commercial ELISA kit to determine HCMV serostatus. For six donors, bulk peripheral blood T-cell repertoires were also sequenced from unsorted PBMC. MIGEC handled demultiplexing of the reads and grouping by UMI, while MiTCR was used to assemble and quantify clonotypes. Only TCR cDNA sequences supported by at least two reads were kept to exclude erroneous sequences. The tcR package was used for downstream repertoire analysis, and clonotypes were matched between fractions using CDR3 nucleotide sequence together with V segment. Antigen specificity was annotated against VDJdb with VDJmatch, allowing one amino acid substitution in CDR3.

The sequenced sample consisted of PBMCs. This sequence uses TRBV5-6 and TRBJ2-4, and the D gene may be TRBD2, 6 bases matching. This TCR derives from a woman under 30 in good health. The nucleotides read TGTGCCAGCAAACGAGGCGGGGTCTTGAACATTCAGTACTTC. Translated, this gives CASKRGGVLNIQYF.